A single sample is the source of the 21 T cell receptor beta chains below, sequenced in a study of blood T cell repertoires in COVID-19. The assay was immunoSEQ multiplex PCR, and TCRdb's table has in-frame clones only and misses some. Counted here are 200,000 or so clones, 88% occurring once; the ten biggest clones make up roughly 2.6%. Sequencing used peripheral blood. These receptors were taken from a woman between 55 and 75 years old with acute or convalescent COVID-19.

The CDR3 DNA sequence: TGTGCCTGGAGTGGTTCAGGGGGTGAAAAACTGTTTTTT. It codes for CAWSGSGGEKLFF. V and J are TRBV30 and TRBJ1-4, with TRBD1 identical over 7 bases. This CDR3 is built from 13 residues. Losses at the gene ends were 1 base for V and 7 bases for J; bases not matched to a gene: 3. CDR1 GTSNPN and CDR2 SVGIG come from the germline V gene (reference sequence).

The chain carries TRBV10-2 and TRBJ2-7, with 7 bases fitting TRBD2. Per germline, CDR1 WSHSY and CDR2 SAAADI. The CDR3 runs 16 residues. J gave up 2 bases and V 6 bases, and 13 bases lay outside the gene matches. Here the CDR3 DNA reads TGCGCCAGCAGCCTTACTAGCGCCCGTATTACCTACGAGCAGTACTTC. Its protein is CASSLTSARITYEQYF.

This chain links TRBV5-1 with TRBJ1-1; a possible D gene is TRBD1 (6 bases). V lost 4 bases and J 1 base, leaving 11 bases between the germline ends. CDR1 SGHRS and CDR2 YFSETQ come from the germline V gene. CDR3 length equals 14 residues. In DNA form, the CDR3 reads TGCGCCAGCAGCGTACGGACAGAGAACACTGAAGCTTTCTTT. It codes for CASSVRTENTEAFF. The full variable domain, rest sourced from reference TRBV5-1 and TRBJ1-1, is KAGVTQTPRYLIKTRGQQVTLSCSPISGHRSVSWYQQTPGQGLQFLFEYFSETQRNKGNFPGRFSGRQFSNSRSEMNVSTLELGDSALYLCASSVRTENTEAFFGQGTRLTVV.

The chain recombines TRBV6-1 with TRBJ1-2, with TRBD1 matching 10 bases. The germline V gene encodes CDR1 MNHNS and CDR2 SASEGT. The J segment lost 4 bases and the V segment lost 4 bases, leaving 12 bases of the junction unmatched. There are 17 residues in the CDR3. The CDR3: CASSVTSGTGDSYGYTF. CDR3 sequence (DNA): TGTGCCAGCAGTGTAACATCCGGGACAGGGGACAGCTATGGCTACACCTTC.

The chain joins TRBV19 to TRBJ1-1; weak D call: TRBD1 (6 bases). There are 14 residues in the CDR3. Germline CDR1 LNHDA, CDR2 SQIVND (reference sequence). V shed 8 bases and J shed 8 bases, with 21 bases lying between them. The CDR3 spells CASRTGGGGLEAFF. The CDR3 DNA reads TGTGCCAGTCGTACTGGGGGGGGCGGTTTGGAAGCTTTCTTT.

This chain's CDR3 is CASSGRQGSYEQYF. In DNA form, the CDR3 reads TGTGCCAGCAGTGGGAGACAGGGTTCCTACGAGCAGTACTTC. This sequence joins TRBV11-2 and TRBJ2-7, with 7 bases that match TRBD1. The CDR3 is made up of 14 amino acids. Losses at the gene ends were 6 bases for V and 1 base for J; bases not matched to a gene: 6. CDR1 and CDR2 (germline): SGHAT, FQNNGV.

V and J are TRBV12-3 or TRBV12-4 and TRBJ2-2; perhaps TRBD1 as D (6 bases). V lost 5 bases and J 9 bases, leaving 13 bases between the germline ends. The CDR3 runs 13 residues. The CDR3 DNA is TGTGCCAGCAGTCCGGAACAGGGTTGGGAGCTGTTTTTT. It yields the protein CASSPEQGWELFF.

The chain links TRBV10-3 to TRBJ2-1; 8 positions agree with TRBD2. This CDR3 comprises 14 residues. CDR1 and CDR2 from the germline V gene are ENHRY and SYGVKD. V shed 6 bases, J shed 8 bases, and the junction held 9 bases outside the gene matches. The CDR3 here is CAISTIETSDEQFF. CDR3 in DNA: TGTGCCATCAGCACCATCGAGACTAGCGATGAGCAGTTCTTC.

The CDR3 region is CASALTSGVPYEQYF. Written as DNA, the CDR3 is TGTGCCAGCGCCCTGACTAGCGGGGTTCCCTACGAGCAGTACTTC. This sequence joins TRBV5-6 and TRBJ2-7; 11 bases match TRBD2. J was trimmed by 2 bases and V by 7 bases; bases with no gene match: 8. Germline V CDR1 and CDR2: SGHDT, YYEEEE. The CDR3 is 15 amino acids.

The J gene is TRBJ1-2, the V gene TRBV15; 9 bases are a match to TRBD1. Germline V CDR1 and CDR2: LNHNV, YYDKDF (reference sequence). The junction had 4 bases not matched to a gene; V was cut back by 0 bases and J by 5 bases. This CDR3 is built from 15 residues. For the CDR3, the DNA is TGTGCCACCAGCAGAGACCGGGACAGGGTTTATGGCTACACCTTC. Amino acid sequence: CATSRDRDRVYGYTF.

This clone turned up a few times. The chain uses TRBV19 and TRBJ2-3; 7 bases map to TRBD1. Trimming took 8 bases from V and 3 from J; bases not matched to a gene: 8. CDR3 length: 14 residues. Germline lookup yields CDR1 LNHDA and CDR2 SQIVND (reference sequence). Here the CDR3 DNA reads TGTGCCAGTCGCGACAGGGCCAGGACAGATACGCAGTATTTT. Translating gives CASRDRARTDTQYF. The full variable domain, in which reference TRBV19 and TRBJ2-3 provide the parts outside the CDR3, is DGGITQSPKYLFRKEGQNVTLSCEQNLNHDAMYWYRQDPGQGLRLIYYSQIVNDFQKGDIAEGYSVSREKKESFPLTVTSAQKNPTAFYLCASRDRARTDTQYFGPGTRLTVL.

The CDR3 sequence: CASSLRWGVPLHF. CDR3 bases: TGTGCCAGCAGCTTACGATGGGGGGTACCCCTCCACTTT. The V call is TRBV7-2, the J call TRBJ1-6; tentatively, D is TRBD1 (5 bases). Looked up from germline, CDR1 is SGHTA and CDR2 is FQGNSA. This CDR3 has 13 amino acids. The ends were cut back, 2 bases at V and 12 bases at J, with 11 bases in the middle.

The chain has TRBV19 and TRBJ2-5; 10 positions agree with TRBD1. This CDR3 contains 16 residues. The ends lost 5 bases at V and 5 bases at J; junction bases unmatched: 11. Germline V gives CDR1 LNHDA, CDR2 SQIVND (reference sequence). In DNA form, the CDR3 reads TGTGCCAGTAGTTCCCGACAGGGGGCCAGACTGGAGACCCAGTACTTC. Translated: CASSSRQGARLETQYF.

The gene calls are TRBV5-4 and TRBJ2-7, with 8 positions matching TRBD1. Germline values: CDR1 SGHNT, CDR2 YYREEE (reference sequence). This CDR3 has 13 residues. With 6 bases clipped from V and 1 base from J, the junction kept 3 bases outside the gene matches. CDR3 DNA: TGTGCCAGCACCGACAGGGGTTCCTACGAGCAGTACTTC. Encoded protein: CASTDRGSYEQYF.

The V gene is TRBV5-1, the J gene TRBJ2-7; TRBD1 agrees at 10 bases. The CDR3 consists of 15 residues. Germline values: CDR1 SGHRS, CDR2 YFSETQ. V trimming: 1 base; J trimming: 4 bases; junction bases outside the gene matches: 5. The CDR3 sequence is CASSLTGTGDYEQYF. CDR3 bases: TGCGCCAGCAGCTTGACCGGGACAGGGGATTACGAGCAGTACTTC.

The V call is TRBV7-8, the J call TRBJ1-5, with TRBD1 matching over 7 bases. The germline gives CDR1 SGHVS, CDR2 FQNEAQ. V lost 5 bases to trimming and J lost 5 bases; unmatched junction nucleotides: 9. This CDR3 spans 15 amino acids. CDR3 nucleotide sequence: TGTGCCAGCAGCGCAGACAGGGTCGGGGATCAGCCCCAGCATTTT. This codes for CASSADRVGDQPQHF.

The gene calls are TRBV6-5 and TRBJ1-2; D call uncertain. V lost 5 bases, J lost 4 bases, and 11 bases lay in between. The CDR3 extends over 13 amino acids. Germline loops: CDR1 MNHEY, CDR2 SVGAGI. CDR3 sequence: CASSPGDTYGYTF. CDR3 coding DNA: TGTGCCAGCAGTCCCGGGGATACCTATGGCTACACCTTC.

The chain employs TRBV7-8 and TRBJ2-2, with D possibly TRBD1 on 6 matching bases. Trimming removed 1 base at V and 6 bases at J, with 15 bases between. CDR1 and CDR2 (germline): SGHVS, FQNEAQ. CDR3 length: 16 amino acids. The CDR3 DNA sequence: TGTGCCAGCAGCTTAGGATTTACAGGGTTAGCCGGGGAGCTGTTTTTT. The encoded protein is CASSLGFTGLAGELFF. Using reference TRBV7-8 and TRBJ2-2 for the parts outside the CDR3, the full variable domain is GAGVSQSPRYKVAKRGQDVALRCDPISGHVSLFWYQQALGQGPEFLTYFQNEAQLDKSGLPSDRFFAERPEGSVSTLKIQRTQQEDSAVYLCASSLGFTGLAGELFFGEGSRLTVL.

A few counts support this clone. The rearrangement joins TRBV19 to TRBJ1-1; a weak D match, TRBD1 (5 bases). V was cut by 8 bases and J by 2 bases, with 18 bases left in between. This CDR3 spans 15 amino acids. Germline V gene data show CDR1 as LNHDA and CDR2 as SQIVND (reference sequence). The CDR3 region has the DNA TGTGCCAGTGTACAAAGGGGCTGGGGAAACACTGAAGCTTTCTTT. It codes for CASVQRGWGNTEAFF.

The gene calls are TRBV30 and TRBJ1-1, with D unclear. V was shortened by 2 bases and J by 1 base, with 8 bases between the two germline ends. The CDR3 contains 13 residues. Germline CDR1 is GTSNPN and CDR2 is SVGIG (reference sequence). In DNA, the CDR3 is TGTGCCTGGAGTCAAAATCCGAACACTGAAGCTTTCTTT. This sequence encodes CAWSQNPNTEAFF.

This chain joins TRBV10-2 and TRBJ2-1, with D maybe TRBD1 (5 bases). The CDR3 has 14 amino acids. Looked up from germline, CDR1 is WSHSY and CDR2 is SAAADI. Trimming took 7 bases from V and 5 from J, leaving 15 bases between them. The DNA of the CDR3 is TGCGCCAGCAACAGGCCTTTTGGGGACAATGAGCAGTTCTTC. It codes for CASNRPFGDNEQFF.